Following are 20 T cell receptor beta chains from one sample sequenced in a study of blood T cell repertoires in COVID-19. Here immunoSEQ multiplex PCR was the method, and the copy in TCRdb shows in-frame clones only, minus some. Of approximately 260,000 clones in the sample, approximately 86% were seen once. Sample: peripheral blood. The source is a man aged 18 to 29 with active or convalescent COVID-19.

Remarks on this clone: This sample includes further DNA sequences coding for the same CDR3. The gene calls are TRBV3-1 (or the pseudogene TRBV3-2) and TRBJ2-7; possible D gene TRBD1, 5 bases. V lost 4 bases to trimming and J lost 3 bases, with 7 bases between them. The germline V gene encodes CDR1 LGHDT and CDR2 YNNKEL (reference sequence). The CDR3 loop spans 12 amino acids. CDR3 sequence reads: CASSRGGYEQYF. For the CDR3, the DNA is TGTGCCAGCAGCCGGGGCGGCTACGAGCAGTACTTC.

V and J are TRBV2 and TRBJ1-6; unclear D gene. V lost 8 bases and J 0 bases, leaving 11 bases between the germline ends. Germline V lookup: CDR1 SNHLY, CDR2 FYNNEI. The CDR3 has 15 amino acids. The chain's CDR3 is CASFPASSYNSPLHF. In DNA, the CDR3 is TGTGCCAGCTTCCCCGCCAGCTCCTATAATTCACCCCTCCACTTT. Looking up the rest from reference TRBV2 and TRBJ1-6 gives the full variable domain: EPEVTQTPSHQVTQMGQEVILRCVPISNHLYFYWYRQILGQKVEFLVSFYNNEISEKSEIFDDQFSVERPDGSNFTLKIRSTKLEDSAMYFCASFPASSYNSPLHFGNGTRLTVT.

This chain links TRBV5-1 with TRBJ2-7; 9 bases match TRBD2. Germline V CDR1 and CDR2: SGHRS, YFSETQ. V lost 0 bases and J lost 7; bases outside the gene matches: 5. This CDR3 has 14 residues. The CDR3 loop is CASSLERGAKEQYF. CDR3 in DNA: TGCGCCAGCAGCTTGGAGCGGGGGGCGAAGGAGCAGTACTTC.

Concerning this clone itself: A read error may produce the germline difference seen at one junction end. V usage is TRBV7-2 and J usage is TRBJ2-5, with D perhaps TRBD1 (5 bases). The CDR3 contains 15 residues. CDR1 is SGHTA, CDR2 FQGNSA, per germline. The CDR3 spells CASSPLQGNQKTQYF. The CDR3 DNA reads TGTGCCAGCAGCCCACTCCAGGGAAACCAAAAGACCCAGTACTTC.

This rearrangement joins TRBV7-3 to TRBJ2-2, with TRBD2 matching over 10 bases. The junction had 3 bases not matched to a gene; V was cut back by 2 bases and J by 6 bases. The CDR3 totals 15 residues. Looked up from germline, CDR1 is SGHTA and CDR2 is FQGTGA. The CDR3 DNA is TGTGCCAGCAGCTTAGTAGCGGGAGGCCCCGGGGAGCTGTTTTTT. Its translation: CASSLVAGGPGELFF.

This sequence joins TRBV6-5 and TRBJ1-2, with D tentatively TRBD1 (6 bases). CDR3 length: 14 residues. Germline assignment: CDR1 MNHEY and CDR2 SVGAGI. The V end lost 7 bases, the J end lost 3 bases, and 15 bases lay between the germline ends. CDR3 in DNA: TGTGCCAGCACCCGGGTCACAGGGCACTATGGCTACACCTTC. Residues: CASTRVTGHYGYTF.

The chain has TRBV5-6 and TRBJ2-7, with unresolved D. V lost 4 bases, J lost 0 bases, and 8 bases lay in between. The CDR3 runs to 13 residues. Germline CDR1 reads SGHDT; CDR2 reads YYEEEE. CDR3 protein: CASSTQSSYEQYF. CDR3 in DNA: TGTGCCAGCAGCACTCAAAGCTCCTACGAGCAGTACTTC.

This clone has just one count. The chain employs TRBV19 and TRBJ1-5; TRBD1 matches 8 bases. Germline CDR1 and CDR2: LNHDA and SQIVND (reference sequence). V lost 7 bases, J lost 5 bases, and 7 bases stayed unmatched. The CDR3 has 14 amino acids. The CDR3 DNA sequence: TGTGCCAGTACTCGACAGGGGACATATCAGCCCCAGCATTTT. Its protein is CASTRQGTYQPQHF.

This sequence joins TRBV11-2 and TRBJ1-1; no definite D call. Germline V gene data show CDR1 as SGHAT and CDR2 as FQNNGV. V lost 4 bases and J 7 bases, leaving 16 bases between the germline ends. The CDR3 runs to 14 residues. CDR3 nucleotides: TGTGCCAGCAGCTCCAGGATAGCGAGGGATGAAGCTTTCTTT. It codes for CASSSRIARDEAFF.

The V gene is TRBV27, the J gene TRBJ2-7, with 11 bases lining up with TRBD1. Germline V lookup: CDR1 MNHEY, CDR2 SMNVEV (reference sequence). The CDR3 is 15 amino acids. J lost 2 bases, V lost 5 bases, and 5 bases had no gene match. In nucleotides, the CDR3 is TGTGCCAGCAGTCCGGGACAGGGGGTTACCTACGAGCAGTACTTC. This gives the protein CASSPGQGVTYEQYF.

This chain uses TRBV6-5 with TRBJ2-7; tentative D call: TRBD1 (6 bases). CDR3 length: 12 amino acids. Germline V gene sequence: CDR1 MNHEY, CDR2 SVGAGI. V was cut by 5 bases and J by 2 bases, with 7 bases left in between. The CDR3 sequence: CASSNRAYEQYF. As DNA, the CDR3 is TGTGCCAGCAGTAACAGGGCCTACGAGCAGTACTTC.

The chain uses TRBV28 and TRBJ2-4; tentative D call: TRBD1 (5 bases). Looked up from germline, CDR1 is MDHEN and CDR2 is SYDVKM. CDR3 size: 14 residues. Trimming shortened V by 8 bases and J by 9 bases, and 20 bases separated the two germline ends. The CDR3: CASSSETDQGIQYF. CDR3 in DNA: TGTGCCAGCTCAAGCGAGACAGACCAGGGCATTCAGTACTTC.

This clone appeared once. DNA for the CDR3: TGTGCCAGCAGTACAGGGGGCTATGGGGAGACCCAGTACTTC. This translates into CASSTGGYGETQYF. This chain connects TRBV6-5 to TRBJ2-5, with 9 bases that match TRBD1. The CDR3 length is 14 residues. J gave up 5 bases and V 5 bases, and 6 bases lay outside the gene matches. Per germline, CDR1 MNHEY and CDR2 SVGAGI.

This clone was recorded a few times. The chain couples TRBV29-1 to TRBJ2-3; the D gene is possibly TRBD2 (6 bases). Germline V gives CDR1 SQVTM, CDR2 ANQGSEA. Trimming cost V 4 bases and J 4 bases, with 15 bases left between them. The CDR3 is 14 residues long. The CDR3 sequence is CSVGGEAGADTQYF. CDR3 nucleotides: TGCAGCGTTGGGGGGGAGGCGGGTGCAGATACGCAGTATTTT.

This chain uses TRBV6-5 with TRBJ2-1, with 9 bases fitting TRBD2. Germline assignment: CDR1 MNHEY and CDR2 SVGAGI. The CDR3 loop spans 15 amino acids. The junction had 6 bases not matched to a gene; V was cut back by 6 bases and J by 3 bases. The CDR3 spells CASRLAGDGYNEQFF. Written as DNA, the CDR3 is TGTGCCAGCAGATTAGCGGGAGATGGCTACAATGAGCAGTTCTTC.

The CDR3 reads CASSISTVNNEQFF. The CDR3 DNA reads TGTGCCAGTAGTATATCGACAGTGAACAATGAGCAGTTCTTC. V gene TRBV19 combines with J gene TRBJ2-1, with D maybe TRBD1 (5 bases). CDR3 length equals 14 residues. Per germline, CDR1 LNHDA and CDR2 SQIVND (reference sequence). V dropped 2 bases and J dropped 5 bases, with 10 bases sitting between them.

The chain uses TRBV2 and TRBJ1-5, with D unclear. V lost 6 bases, J lost 5 bases, and 11 bases lay in between. Germline CDR1 is SNHLY and CDR2 is FYNNEI. The length of the CDR3 is 13 residues. The CDR3 DNA follows: TGTGCCAGCAGCGTCCTTCTCGATCAGCCCCAGCATTTT. Its protein product is CASSVLLDQPQHF.

J is TRBJ1-2 and V is TRBV27; 10 bases match TRBD1. CDR3 length: 13 amino acids. Germline CDR1 reads MNHEY; CDR2 reads SMNVEV (reference sequence). V gave up 3 bases and J gave up 8 bases; unmatched junction bases: 3. The CDR3 sequence: CASSFDRGQGYTF. The CDR3 nucleotides are TGTGCCAGCAGTTTCGACAGGGGGCAGGGCTACACCTTC.

This sequence joins TRBV13 and TRBJ1-3; TRBD1 is a possible D gene (5 bases). This CDR3 contains 16 residues. Deletions cut 4 bases from V and 7 bases from J, with 20 bases between. Germline loops: CDR1 PRHDT, CDR2 FYEKMQ (reference sequence). The CDR3 DNA reads TGTGCCAGCAGCTACACTATGGGGCGTAAGGGCAACACCATATATTTT. It yields the protein CASSYTMGRKGNTIYF.

The chain combines TRBV6-4 with TRBJ2-1, with 11 nucleotides matching TRBD2. V shed 6 bases, J shed 4 bases, and the junction held 5 bases outside the gene matches. Germline V gives CDR1 MRHNA, CDR2 SNTAGT. This CDR3 contains 15 residues. The CDR3 loop is CASSLLAGDYNEQFF. In DNA, the CDR3 is TGTGCCAGCAGCTTACTAGCGGGGGATTACAATGAGCAGTTCTTC.